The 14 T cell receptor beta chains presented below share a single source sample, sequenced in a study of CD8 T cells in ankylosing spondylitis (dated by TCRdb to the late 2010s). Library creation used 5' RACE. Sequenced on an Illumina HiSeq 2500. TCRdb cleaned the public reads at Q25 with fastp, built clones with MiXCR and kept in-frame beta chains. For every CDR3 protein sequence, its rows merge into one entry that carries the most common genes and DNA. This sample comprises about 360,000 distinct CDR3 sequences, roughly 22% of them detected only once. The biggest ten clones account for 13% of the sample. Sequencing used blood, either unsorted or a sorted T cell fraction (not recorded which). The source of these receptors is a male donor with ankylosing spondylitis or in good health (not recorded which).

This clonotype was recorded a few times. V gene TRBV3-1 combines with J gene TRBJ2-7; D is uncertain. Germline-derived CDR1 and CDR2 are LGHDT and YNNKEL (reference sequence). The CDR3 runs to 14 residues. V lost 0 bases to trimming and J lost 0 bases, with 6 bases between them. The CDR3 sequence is CASSQDMSSYEQYF. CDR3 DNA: TGTGCCAGCAGCCAAGATATGAGCTCCTACGAGCAGTACTTC.

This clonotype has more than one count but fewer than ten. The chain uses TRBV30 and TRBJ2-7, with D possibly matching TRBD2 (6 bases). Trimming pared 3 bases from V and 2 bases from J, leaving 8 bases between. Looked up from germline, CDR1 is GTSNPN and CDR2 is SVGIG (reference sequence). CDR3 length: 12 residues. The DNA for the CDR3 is TGTGCCTGGAGCGGGGGTCCCTACGAGCAGTACTTC. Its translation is CAWSGGPYEQYF.

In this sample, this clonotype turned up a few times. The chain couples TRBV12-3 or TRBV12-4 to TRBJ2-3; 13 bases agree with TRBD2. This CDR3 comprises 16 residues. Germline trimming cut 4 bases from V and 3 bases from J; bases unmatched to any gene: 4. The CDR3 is CASSSQLAGGTDTQYF. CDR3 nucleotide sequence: TGTGCCAGCAGTTCCCAACTAGCGGGGGGGACAGATACGCAGTATTTT.

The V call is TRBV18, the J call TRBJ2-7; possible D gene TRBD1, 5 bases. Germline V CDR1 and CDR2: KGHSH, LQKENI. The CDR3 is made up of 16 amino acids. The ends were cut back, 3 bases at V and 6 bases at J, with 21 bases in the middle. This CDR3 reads CASSPGTIIPGSEQYF. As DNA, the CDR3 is TGTGCCAGCTCACCGGGCACTATCATCCCAGGGTCCGAGCAGTACTTC.

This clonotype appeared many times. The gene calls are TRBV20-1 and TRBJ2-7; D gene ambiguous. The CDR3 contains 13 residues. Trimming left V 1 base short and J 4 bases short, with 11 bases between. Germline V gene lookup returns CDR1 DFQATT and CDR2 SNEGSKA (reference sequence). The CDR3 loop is CSARGPWVYEQYF. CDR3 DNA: TGCAGTGCTAGAGGTCCCTGGGTTTACGAGCAGTACTTC.

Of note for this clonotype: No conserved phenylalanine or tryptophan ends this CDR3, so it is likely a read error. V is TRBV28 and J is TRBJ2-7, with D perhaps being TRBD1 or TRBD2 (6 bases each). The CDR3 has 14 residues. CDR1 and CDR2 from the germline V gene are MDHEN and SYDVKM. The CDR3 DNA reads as TGTGCTAGCAGTCACGCGGGGACACAAGCCGAGCAGTACCTC. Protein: CASSHAGTQAEQYL.

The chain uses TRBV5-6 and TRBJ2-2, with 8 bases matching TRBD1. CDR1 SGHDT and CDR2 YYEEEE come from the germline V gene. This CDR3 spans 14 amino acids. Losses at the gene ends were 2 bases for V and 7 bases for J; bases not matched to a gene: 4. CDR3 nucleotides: TGTGCCAGCAGCTTCAGGGGGCAAGGCGGGGAGCTGTTTTTT. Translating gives CASSFRGQGGELFF. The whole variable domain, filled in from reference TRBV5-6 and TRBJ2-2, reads DAGVTQSPTHLIKTRGQQVTLRCSPKSGHDTVSWYQQALGQGPQFIFQYYEEEERQRGNFPDRFSGHQFPNYSSELNVNALLLGDSALYLCASSFRGQGGELFFGEGSRLTVL.

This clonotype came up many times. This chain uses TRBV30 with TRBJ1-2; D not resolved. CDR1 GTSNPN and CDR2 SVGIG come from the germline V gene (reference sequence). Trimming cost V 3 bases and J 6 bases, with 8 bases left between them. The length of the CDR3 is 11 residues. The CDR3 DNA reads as TGTGCCTGGAGGGCAGCCCATGGCTACACCTTC. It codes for CAWRAAHGYTF.

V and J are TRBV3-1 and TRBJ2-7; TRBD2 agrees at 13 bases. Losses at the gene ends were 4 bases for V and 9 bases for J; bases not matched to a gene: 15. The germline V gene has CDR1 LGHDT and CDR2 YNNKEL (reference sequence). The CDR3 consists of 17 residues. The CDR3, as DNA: TGTGCCAGCAGCCGAGCGGGACTAGCGGGACGAACGGGAGGGCAGTACTTC. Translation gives CASSRAGLAGRTGGQYF.

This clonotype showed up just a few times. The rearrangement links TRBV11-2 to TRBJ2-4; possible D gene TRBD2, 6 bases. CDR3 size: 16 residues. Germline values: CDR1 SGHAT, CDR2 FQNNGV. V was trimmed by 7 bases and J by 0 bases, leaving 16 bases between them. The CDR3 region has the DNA TGTGCCAGCACCACCCTAAGCGGGTTAGCCAAAAACATTCAGTACTTC. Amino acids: CASTTLSGLAKNIQYF.

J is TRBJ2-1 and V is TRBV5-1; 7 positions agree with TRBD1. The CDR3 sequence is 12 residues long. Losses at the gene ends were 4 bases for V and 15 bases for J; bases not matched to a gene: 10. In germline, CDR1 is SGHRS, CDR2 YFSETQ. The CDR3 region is CASSPDKTGWFF. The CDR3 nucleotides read TGCGCCAGCAGCCCGGATAAGACAGGGTGGTTCTTC.

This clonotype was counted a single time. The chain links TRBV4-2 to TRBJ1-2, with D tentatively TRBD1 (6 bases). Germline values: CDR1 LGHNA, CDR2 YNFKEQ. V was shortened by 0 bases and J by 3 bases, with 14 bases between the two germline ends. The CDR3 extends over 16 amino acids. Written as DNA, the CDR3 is TGTGCCAGCAGCCAAGATTTAGTCCGGGGGCACTATGGCTACACCTTC. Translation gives CASSQDLVRGHYGYTF.

The CDR3 DNA is TGCAGTGCTAGAGAACTCGGCATTTCCTACGAGCAGTACTTC. It is translated as CSARELGISYEQYF. V gene TRBV20-1 combines with J gene TRBJ2-7, with D hard to call. Trimming took off 0 bases at V and 1 base at J, with 10 bases between the two ends. Germline CDR1 is DFQATT and CDR2 is SNEGSKA (reference sequence). CDR3 length: 14 amino acids.

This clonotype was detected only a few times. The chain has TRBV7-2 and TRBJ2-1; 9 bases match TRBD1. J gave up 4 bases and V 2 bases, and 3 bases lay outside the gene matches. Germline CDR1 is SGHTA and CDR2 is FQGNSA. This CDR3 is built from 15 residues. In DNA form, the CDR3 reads TGTGCCAGCAGCTTATGGGGACAGGGATACAATGAGCAGTTCTTC. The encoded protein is CASSLWGQGYNEQFF.